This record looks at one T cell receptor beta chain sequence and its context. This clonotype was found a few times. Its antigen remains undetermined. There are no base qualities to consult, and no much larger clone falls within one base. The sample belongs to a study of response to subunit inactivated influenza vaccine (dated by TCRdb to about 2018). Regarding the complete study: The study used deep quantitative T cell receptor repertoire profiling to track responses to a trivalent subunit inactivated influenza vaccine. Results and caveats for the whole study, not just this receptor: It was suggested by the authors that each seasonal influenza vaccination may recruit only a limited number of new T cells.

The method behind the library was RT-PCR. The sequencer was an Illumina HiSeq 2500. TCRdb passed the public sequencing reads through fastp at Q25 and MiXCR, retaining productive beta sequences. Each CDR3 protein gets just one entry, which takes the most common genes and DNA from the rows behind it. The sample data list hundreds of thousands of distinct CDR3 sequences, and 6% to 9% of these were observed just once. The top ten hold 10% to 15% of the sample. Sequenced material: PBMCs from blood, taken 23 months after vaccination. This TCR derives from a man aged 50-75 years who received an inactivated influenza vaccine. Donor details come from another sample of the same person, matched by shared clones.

Here is the DNA: TGTGCCACCAGCAGGGGACAGGGGTGGGAAAACATTCAGTACTTC. This codes for CATSRGQGWENIQYF. The rearranged chain carries TRBV15 and TRBJ2-4; TRBD1 aligns with 10 central bases. Clipping removes 3 bases from V and 5 bases from J, with 4 as the unmatched junction base count. CDR1 and CDR2, looked up from the germline V gene (reference sequence), are LNHNV and YYDKDF. From its cysteine to its phenylalanine, the CDR3 spans 15 amino acids. Only the CDR3 part of the read is kept: 45 bases, read in frame from the first base.